The source of this TCR beta chain is a study of long-term antiretroviral therapy in people with HIV. Investigators performed immunoSEQ version v3.0 at survey level. The table came from immunoSEQ multiplex PCR; TCRdb's copy has only in-frame clones and leaves some out. The sample lists approximately 27,000 clones, 80% to 95% occurring once. Trimming pared 4 bases from V and 0 bases from J, leaving 10 bases between. CDR1 and CDR2 from the germline V gene are SGHTA and FQGNSA. The CDR3 is made up of 15 amino acids. The starting material was unsorted PBMCs, obtained 5.2 years after starting antiretroviral therapy. This sequence originates from a woman between 35 and 50 years old with HIV. The chain carries TRBV7-2 and TRBJ1-5; no clear D. This chain's CDR3 is CASSSLGDSNQPQHF. The CDR3 DNA is TGTGCCAGCAGCTCCCTCGGGGATAGCAATCAGCCCCAGCATTTT.